A selection of T cell receptor beta chains follows, all from one sample in a study of radiotherapy plus CTLA-4 blockade in lung cancer. Libraries were prepared by immunoSEQ multiplex PCR; TCRdb keeps only in-frame clonotypes and omits some of them. The sample has 40,000 to 60,000 clones, 80% to 85% seen once. The source was peripheral blood, collected from a patient treated with radiotherapy plus ipilimumab. The source is a human donor with non-small cell lung cancer who had stable disease on radiotherapy plus ipilimumab. Both conserved end residues are part of each CDR3. D genes are given only for firm matches. Clone size appears in some rows only: once, few, many, or a class for an expanded clone.

v_call: TRBV28
clone_size: -
d_call: -
j_call: TRBJ2-7
cdr3_aa: CASSLSRTGYGRTLSYEQYF
cdr3_nt: TGTGCCAGCAGTTTATCGAGAACAGGGTACGGTCGAACCCTATCCTACGAGCAGTACTTC

v_call: TRBV6-6
clone_size: -
d_call: -
j_call: TRBJ1-2
cdr3_aa: CASSPADAEKVYGYTF
cdr3_nt: TGTGCCAGCAGCCCCGCAGACGCGGAAAAGGTCTATGGCTACACCTTC

v_call: TRBV4-2
clone_size: -
d_call: -
j_call: TRBJ1-1
cdr3_aa: CASSQVNLLARGTEAFF
cdr3_nt: TGTGCCAGCAGCCAAGTGAACCTGCTTGCCCGGGGAACTGAAGCTTTCTTT

v_call: TRBV5-1
clone_size: -
d_call: TRBD1
j_call: TRBJ2-7
cdr3_aa: CASSPGGQVTIYEQYF
cdr3_nt: TGCGCCAGCAGCCCCGGGGGACAGGTGACGATCTACGAGCAGTACTTC

v_call: TRBV27
clone_size: -
d_call: TRBD1
j_call: TRBJ1-1
cdr3_aa: CASNRRTGALNTEAFF
cdr3_nt: TGTGCCAGCAACCGCCGGACAGGGGCACTGAACACTGAAGCTTTCTTT

v_call: TRBV19
clone_size: -
d_call: TRBD1
j_call: TRBJ2-5
cdr3_aa: CASQGQGAVETQYF
cdr3_nt: TGTGCCAGTCAGGGACAGGGGGCGGTGGAGACCCAGTACTTC

v_call: TRBV30
clone_size: -
d_call: -
j_call: TRBJ2-5
cdr3_aa: CAWSILAGHQETQYF
cdr3_nt: TGTGCCTGGAGTATCCTTGCGGGCCATCAAGAGACCCAGTACTTC

v_call: TRBV5-1
clone_size: once
d_call: -
j_call: TRBJ2-5
cdr3_aa: CASTPGSSGGETQYF
cdr3_nt: TGCGCCAGCACTCCGGGATCCTCTGGTGGAGAGACCCAGTACTTC

v_call: TRBV18
clone_size: few
d_call: -
j_call: TRBJ2-3
cdr3_aa: CASSRRQEITDTQYF
cdr3_nt: TGTGCCAGCTCACGGCGACAGGAAATCACAGATACGCAGTATTTT

v_call: TRBV5-1
clone_size: -
d_call: -
j_call: TRBJ2-4
cdr3_aa: CASSLDLDKNIQYF
cdr3_nt: TGCGCCAGCAGCTTGGACCTAGATAAAAACATTCAGTACTTC

v_call: TRBV28
clone_size: -
d_call: -
j_call: TRBJ2-2
cdr3_aa: CASQSPGSLDRGTGELFF
cdr3_nt: TGTGCCAGCCAGTCTCCCGGCAGTCTTGACCGCGGTACCGGGGAGCTGTTTTTT

v_call: TRBV30
clone_size: -
d_call: -
j_call: TRBJ1-2
cdr3_aa: CAWRLGTNYGYTF
cdr3_nt: TGTGCCTGGAGGCTCGGTACTAACTATGGCTACACCTTC

v_call: TRBV19
clone_size: -
d_call: -
j_call: TRBJ2-1
cdr3_aa: CASSIQGSRASYNEQFF
cdr3_nt: TGTGCCAGTAGTATCCAGGGGTCCAGGGCCTCCTACAATGAGCAGTTCTTC

v_call: TRBV15
clone_size: -
d_call: -
j_call: TRBJ2-5
cdr3_aa: CATSRGRRQETQYF
cdr3_nt: TGTGCCACCAGCAGAGGGAGGCGGCAAGAGACCCAGTACTTC

v_call: TRBV11-3
clone_size: -
d_call: TRBD2
j_call: TRBJ2-1
cdr3_aa: CASSLTSGRTNEQFF
cdr3_nt: TGTGCCAGCAGCCTAACTAGCGGGAGAACTAATGAGCAGTTCTTC

v_call: TRBV14
clone_size: -
d_call: -
j_call: TRBJ2-1
cdr3_aa: CASSQQVGVQYNEQFF
cdr3_nt: TGTGCCAGCAGCCAGCAGGTGGGAGTTCAGTATAATGAGCAGTTCTTC

v_call: TRBV21-1
clone_size: -
d_call: -
j_call: TRBJ2-7
cdr3_aa: CASSKGGYGRVSYEQYF
cdr3_nt: TGTGCCAGCAGCAAAGGTGGGTACGGGAGGGTATCCTACGAGCAGTACTTC

v_call: TRBV11-1
clone_size: once
d_call: -
j_call: TRBJ2-2
cdr3_aa: CASSLASQNTGELFF
cdr3_nt: TGTGCCAGCAGCTTAGCGAGCCAGAACACCGGGGAGCTGTTTTTT

v_call: TRBV18
clone_size: few
d_call: -
j_call: TRBJ2-7
cdr3_aa: CASSLGKTSYEQYF
cdr3_nt: TGTGCCAGCTCACTAGGGAAAACTAGCTACGAGCAGTACTTC

v_call: TRBV28
clone_size: -
d_call: -
j_call: TRBJ2-2
cdr3_aa: CASSLWAGRNTGELFF
cdr3_nt: TGTGCCAGCAGTTTATGGGCAGGGCGGAACACCGGGGAGCTGTTTTTT

v_call: TRBV30
clone_size: -
d_call: -
j_call: TRBJ1-3
cdr3_aa: CAWSPGLSSSGNTIYF
cdr3_nt: TGTGCCTGGAGTCCGGGACTGTCAAGCTCTGGAAACACCATATATTTT

v_call: TRBV9
clone_size: -
d_call: -
j_call: TRBJ2-3
cdr3_aa: CASSVTSQSTDTQYF
cdr3_nt: TGTGCCAGCAGCGTAACGTCACAGAGCACAGATACGCAGTATTTT

v_call: TRBV6-1
clone_size: -
d_call: -
j_call: TRBJ2-3
cdr3_aa: CASSESAEPFNTQYF
cdr3_nt: TGTGCCAGCAGTGAATCTGCCGAGCCTTTTAATACGCAGTATTTT

v_call: TRBV28
clone_size: few
d_call: TRBD2
j_call: TRBJ2-7
cdr3_aa: CASSLAGSYSYEQYF
cdr3_nt: TGTGCCAGCAGTCTAGCGGGCTCCTACTCCTACGAGCAGTACTTC

v_call: TRBV7-9
clone_size: few
d_call: -
j_call: TRBJ1-4
cdr3_aa: CASSRLQATNEKLFF
cdr3_nt: TGTGCCAGCAGTCGTCTACAGGCAACTAATGAAAAACTGTTTTTT

v_call: TRBV19
clone_size: -
d_call: TRBD1
j_call: TRBJ1-5
cdr3_aa: CASSIGGTGGNQPQHF
cdr3_nt: TGTGCCAGTAGTATAGGGGGGACAGGGGGCAATCAGCCCCAGCATTTT

v_call: TRBV4-1
clone_size: -
d_call: -
j_call: TRBJ1-2
cdr3_aa: CASSQDPGGNNYGYTF
cdr3_nt: TGCGCCAGCAGCCAAGACCCCGGAGGGAATAACTATGGCTACACCTTC

v_call: TRBV5-8
clone_size: few
d_call: -
j_call: TRBJ2-3
cdr3_aa: CASSLDIRGWADTQYF
cdr3_nt: TGTGCCAGCAGCTTGGATATCAGGGGTTGGGCAGATACGCAGTATTTT

v_call: TRBV27
clone_size: -
d_call: TRBD2
j_call: TRBJ2-1
cdr3_aa: CASSFSLAGGAHEQFF
cdr3_nt: TGTGCCAGCAGTTTTTCACTAGCGGGAGGGGCCCATGAGCAGTTCTTC